Below, one T cell receptor (beta chain) is given with its context. Antigen specificity is unknown. This sample was taken from a study of T cell repertoires in cytomegalovirus infection. Looking at the study overall: Both CMV infection and a matching HLA type were indicated by public TCR beta signatures. Whole-study results and caveats: Identification of carriers of CMV plus the relevant HLA was achieved through cumulative public TCR beta family frequency. Across the ex vivo response, the dominant clonotypes were HLA-C-restricted CMV-specific TCR beta clonotypes.

The CDR3 length is 16 residues. The trim removed 5 bases at V and 11 bases at J, leaving 16 bases unmatched. Per germline, CDR1 MNHEY and CDR2 SVGEGT. Each CDR3 protein gets one entry after TCRdb re-called the reads with MiXCR. There are 600,000 to 800,000 distinct CDR3 sequences in the sample; less than 25% occur only once, and approximately 8.2% lies in the top ten. Input material: CD8+ T cells from PBMCs. The TCR was taken from a human donor in good health (CMV status not recorded). Some clones in this sample may be carry-over from other donors' samples. This chain uses TRBV6-2 or TRBV6-3 with TRBJ2-2, with 8 bases lining up with TRBD2. The CDR3 DNA is TGTGCCAGCAGTCCTCGGGGTAGCGGGGTGTCGGTAGAGCTGTTTTTT. It is translated as CASSPRGSGVSVELFF.